Below, 13 T cell receptor beta chains from the same sample are listed, as sequenced in a study of T cells in Graves' hyperthyroidism and ophthalmopathy. TCR beta CDR3 regions were amplified from RNA transcripts. First-round RT-PCR with HTBI primers amplified the TCR CDR3 region. TCRdb used MiXCR to reprocess the multiplex PCR reads, holding one entry per CDR3 protein. The table includes 380,000 or so distinct CDR3 sequences, 15% to 20% detected once. Sequences were obtained from blood. The receptors stem from a woman aged 18-29 years with Graves' hyperthyroidism.

Ten or more counts support this clonotype. The chain links TRBV6-1 to TRBJ1-2; no clear D gene. Trimming took 6 bases from V and 8 from J, leaving 10 bases between them. This CDR3 comprises 11 residues. Germline assignment: CDR1 MNHNS and CDR2 SASEGT. The CDR3 bases are TGTGCCAGCAGGGGTTCGGCGGGCTACACCTTC. Translated, it gives CASRGSAGYTF.

This clonotype has ten or more counts. The rearrangement uses TRBV29-1 and TRBJ2-7, with 13 bases aligning to TRBD2. The germline V gene encodes CDR1 SQVTM and CDR2 ANQGSEA. The CDR3 spans 16 residues. V was pared by 6 bases and J by 2 bases, with 10 bases of the junction left unmatched. In DNA form, the CDR3 reads TGCAGCGTCGCCTCCGGGACTAGCGGGAAACCCTACGAGCAGTACTTC. This translates into CSVASGTSGKPYEQYF.

This clonotype was seen at least ten times. The rearrangement joins TRBV29-1 to TRBJ2-7, with D tentatively TRBD1 (6 bases). Trimming took off 4 bases at V and 5 bases at J, with 12 bases between the two ends. This CDR3 comprises 12 residues. The germline V gene encodes CDR1 SQVTM and CDR2 ANQGSEA. This CDR3 reads CSVGLTGNEQYF. The CDR3 DNA is TGCAGCGTTGGACTCACAGGGAACGAGCAGTACTTC.

As regards this clonotype: A clone one base away is much larger, so this may be a read error. The chain carries TRBV5-1 and TRBJ1-1; possibly TRBD1 for D (6 bases). Germline V gene lookup returns CDR1 SGHRS and CDR2 YFSETQ. The CDR3 sequence is 11 residues long. CDR3: CASVTGTKILF. CDR3 DNA sequence: TGCGCCAGCGTCACCGGGACAAAGATTTTGTTT.

This clonotype was seen at least ten times. The rearrangement uses TRBV10-3 and TRBJ1-3, with a weak D call TRBD1 (6 bases). Germline V gene sequence: CDR1 ENHRY, CDR2 SYGVKD. V was cut by 2 bases and J by 0 bases, with 14 bases left in between. There are 17 residues in the CDR3. The CDR3 region is CAISEDRTPISGNTIYF. CDR3 bases: TGTGCCATCAGTGAGGACAGGACGCCCATCTCTGGAAACACCATATATTTT.

The chain has TRBV4-1 and TRBJ1-5; D is unclear. There are 15 residues in the CDR3. Per the germline V gene, CDR1 is MGHRA and CDR2 is YSYEKL. Trimming stripped 1 base from V and 4 bases from J, with 11 bases between. The CDR3 bases are TGCGCCAGCAGCCAAGTGGGGATTGCTAATCAGCCCCAGCATTTT. It codes for CASSQVGIANQPQHF.

The chain links TRBV6-1 to TRBJ2-7, with D hard to call. V was pared by 6 bases and J by 2 bases, with 14 bases between. Germline CDR1 MNHNS, CDR2 SASEGT. The length of the CDR3 is 14 residues. The CDR3 spells CASSPSPYPYEQYF. CDR3 in DNA: TGTGCCAGCAGCCCCTCGCCCTATCCCTACGAGCAGTACTTC.

There are many counts of this clonotype. The chain links TRBV6-2 or TRBV6-3 to TRBJ1-2, with D perhaps matching TRBD1 (5 bases). V dropped 7 bases and J dropped 8 bases, with 17 bases sitting between them. This CDR3 region has 13 residues. The germline CDR1 and CDR2 sequences are MNHEY and SVGEGT. The CDR3, as DNA: TGTGCCAGCACTACCCCAGGGCGAAAGGGCTACACCTTC. Protein sequence: CASTTPGRKGYTF.

This CDR3 reads CATSLTARDKLNQPQHF. The CDR3 DNA is TGTGCCACCAGCTTAACAGCCCGGGACAAGCTCAATCAGCCCCAGCATTTT. This chain joins TRBV15 and TRBJ1-5; D possibly corresponds to TRBD1 (6 bases). This CDR3 has 17 amino acids. Germline V lookup: CDR1 LNHNV, CDR2 YYDKDF (reference sequence). Deletions cut 5 bases from V and 3 bases from J, with 20 bases between.

This clonotype was recorded at least ten times. The chain recombines TRBV12-5 with TRBJ1-1; D gene unclear. CDR1 and CDR2 from the germline V gene are LGHNT and FRNRAP. The CDR3 spans 12 residues. The V end was cut by 3 bases, the J end by 6 bases, with 8 bases between. The chain's CDR3 is CASGFGQAEAFF. The CDR3 DNA reads as TGTGCTAGTGGTTTCGGGCAGGCTGAAGCTTTCTTT.

Ten or more counts support this clonotype. This chain links TRBV28 with TRBJ1-5, with D possibly being TRBD1 (5 bases). Germline lookup yields CDR1 MDHEN and CDR2 SYDVKM. Trimming removed 5 bases from V and 7 bases from J, with 30 bases in between. The CDR3 totals 19 residues. For the CDR3, the DNA is TGTGCCAGCAGTCCACAAGACCTATTGCTGGGGCAAGGATTCCAGCCCCAGCATTTT. Amino acids: CASSPQDLLLGQGFQPQHF. Full variable domain (remainder filled in from reference TRBV28 and TRBJ1-5): DVKVTQSSRYLVKRTGEKVFLECVQDMDHENMFWYRQDPGLGLRLIYFSYDVKMKEKGDIPEGYSVSREKKERFSLILESASTNQTSMYLCASSPQDLLLGQGFQPQHFGDGTRLSIL.

This clonotype has ten or more counts. This chain joins TRBV30 and TRBJ2-5, with 10 bases lining up with TRBD1. Looked up from germline, CDR1 is GTSNPN and CDR2 is SVGIG (reference sequence). The CDR3 covers 13 residues. V lost 8 bases to trimming and J lost 5 bases; unmatched junction nucleotides: 8. CDR3 amino acids: CASRDRGRETQYF. DNA of the CDR3: TGTGCCAGCCGGGACAGGGGAAGGGAGACCCAGTACTTC. Supplemented by reference TRBV30 and TRBJ2-5, the full variable domain reads SQTIHQWPATLVQPVGSPLSLECTVEGTSNPNLYWYRQAAGRGLQLLFYSVGIGQISSEVPQNLSASRPQDRQFILSSKKLLLSDSGFYLCASRDRGRETQYFGPGTRLLVL.

The V call is TRBV7-8, the J call TRBJ1-2; tentatively, D is TRBD1 (6 bases). Trimming removed 5 bases from V and 8 bases from J, with 21 bases in between. The CDR3 is 15 amino acids. CDR1 SGHVS and CDR2 FQNEAQ come from the germline V gene. The CDR3 here is CASSLGQGNSRGYTF. In nucleotides, the CDR3 is TGTGCCAGCAGCCTGGGACAAGGAAATTCAAGAGGCTACACCTTC.